This T cell receptor (beta chain) was documented in a study of PD-L1 blockade in urothelial cancer. About the study: It was at 3 weeks (second dose) and 6 weeks after treatment start that blood was analyzed.

The CDR3 is made up of 15 amino acids. Trimming at V came to 0 bases and at J to 3 bases, leaving 5 bases not matched to a gene. Germline-derived CDR1 and CDR2 are SGDLS and YYNGEE. The method was immunoSEQ multiplex PCR; TCRdb's version includes in-frame clones alone and lacks a portion of them. The sample has 90,000 or so clones, roughly nine tenths seen once. The time point: pretreatment peripheral blood. The chain employs TRBV9 and TRBJ2-5, with 7 bases that match TRBD2. The TCR originated in a woman older than 75 with urothelial cancer. The starting material was PBMCs, obtained around atezolizumab (anti-PD-L1) treatment. CDR3 DNA: TGTGCCAGCAGCGTAGCTGGGGGGGTTGAAGAGACCCAGTACTTC. Its protein product is CASSVAGGVEETQYF.